The following is a T cell receptor beta chain sequence with its context. Original data processing: Reference gene primers were amplified, and this amplification served to estimate nucleated cell counts. Libraries were prepared by immunoSEQ multiplex PCR; TCRdb keeps only in-frame clonotypes and omits some of them. V, J and clone size were drawn from that table, and D and trimming were deduced from the DNA. The sample lists 200,000 to 300,000 clones; approximately 83% were seen once. This entry belongs to a study of blood T cell repertoires in COVID-19. On the study more broadly: Samples came from the United States, Italy and Spain, spanning acute and convalescent COVID-19. From T cells, B-cell-depleted T cells, or PBMCs came the material, which was cDNA or gDNA.

This CDR3 spans 15 amino acids. With 3 bases removed from V and 0 bases from J, the gap between germline ends came to 10 bases. In germline, CDR1 is SNHLY, CDR2 FYNNEI. The source is a woman aged 80 or over with acute or convalescent COVID-19. This rearrangement joins TRBV2 to TRBJ2-3, with D possibly matching TRBD1 (6 bases). Specimen: peripheral blood. The CDR3 loop is CASSERTGSTDTQYF. The DNA of the CDR3 is TGTGCCAGCAGTGAGAGAACAGGGAGCACAGATACGCAGTATTTT. Drawing the rest from reference TRBV2 and TRBJ2-3, the complete variable domain is EPEVTQTPSHQVTQMGQEVILRCVPISNHLYFYWYRQILGQKVEFLVSFYNNEISEKSEIFDDQFSVERPDGSNFTLKIRSTKLEDSAMYFCASSERTGSTDTQYFGPGTRLTVL.